This T cell receptor (beta chain) was sequenced during a study of spatial heterogeneity in lung cancer. Notes on the study in general: Intratumoral expanded alpha and beta TCR counts were found to track tumor mutation counts.

Trimming left V 2 bases short and J 0 bases short, with 8 bases between. Germline-derived CDR1 and CDR2 are SGHVS and FNYEAQ. This CDR3 comprises 16 residues. The table lists this clonotype with many counts. Its target is unknown. Time point specified: sample taken at primary tumor resection. There were some 76 donors, all of them untreated patients with early-stage non-small cell lung cancer. The sequenced material consisted of unsorted whole RNA from tumor, nontumor lung or frozen PBMC. In TCRdb, the 5' RACE reads were re-called with MiXCR into one record per CDR3 protein. The table has roughly 9,000 distinct CDR3 sequences, 4% to 6% seen once.

This receptor was taken from a female donor with early-stage non-small cell lung cancer. The chain recombines TRBV7-6 with TRBJ1-6; no clear D. The sequenced sample was lung tumor tissue, obtained at surgery. The CDR3 nucleotides are TGTGCCAGCAGCTTACTCAGGAACTCCTATAATTCACCCCTCCACTTT. Protein: CASSLLRNSYNSPLHF. Based on the CDR3 plus reference TRBV7-6 and TRBJ1-6, the full variable domain is GAGVSQSPRYKVTKRGQDVALRCDPISGHVSLYWYRQALGQGPEFLTYFNYEAQQDKSGLPNDRFSAERPEGSISTLTIQRTEQRDSAMYRCASSLLRNSYNSPLHFGNGTRLTVT.